This TCR beta chain is from a study of blood T cells in healthy people across ages. Study-wide context: There was about one barcoded beta molecule captured by template switching per two T cells. Overall study findings and caveats: Observed TCR beta diversity per million T cells went down as age went up. This fall followed a roughly linear course with age. Naive CD4+ cells and diversity were both higher in long-lived donors than in aged donors. Strong correlation was found linking TCR beta diversity to naive T cell percentage.

The J segment lost 0 bases and the V segment lost 1 base, leaving 10 bases of the junction unmatched. The CDR3 has 17 amino acids. The germline CDR1 and CDR2 sequences are DFQATT and SNEGSKA (reference sequence). Through a sample-barcoded 5' primer and a J-beta primer mix, a second PCR was run for roughly 7 to 11 cycles. MiXCR, run by TCRdb on the 5' RACE reads, gives a single entry per CDR3 protein. The table records approximately 800,000 distinct CDR3 sequences, about 42% of them present only once. About this clonotype: Its antigen is unidentified.

The sequencing sample was made of blood. The origin of this receptor is a man older than 75 in good health. The J gene is TRBJ2-7, the V gene TRBV20-1; TRBD2 aligns across 9 bases. CDR3 sequence reads: CSARGPTSGYSSYEQYF. As DNA, the CDR3 is TGCAGTGCTAGAGGTCCAACTAGCGGGTATAGCTCCTACGAGCAGTACTTC.